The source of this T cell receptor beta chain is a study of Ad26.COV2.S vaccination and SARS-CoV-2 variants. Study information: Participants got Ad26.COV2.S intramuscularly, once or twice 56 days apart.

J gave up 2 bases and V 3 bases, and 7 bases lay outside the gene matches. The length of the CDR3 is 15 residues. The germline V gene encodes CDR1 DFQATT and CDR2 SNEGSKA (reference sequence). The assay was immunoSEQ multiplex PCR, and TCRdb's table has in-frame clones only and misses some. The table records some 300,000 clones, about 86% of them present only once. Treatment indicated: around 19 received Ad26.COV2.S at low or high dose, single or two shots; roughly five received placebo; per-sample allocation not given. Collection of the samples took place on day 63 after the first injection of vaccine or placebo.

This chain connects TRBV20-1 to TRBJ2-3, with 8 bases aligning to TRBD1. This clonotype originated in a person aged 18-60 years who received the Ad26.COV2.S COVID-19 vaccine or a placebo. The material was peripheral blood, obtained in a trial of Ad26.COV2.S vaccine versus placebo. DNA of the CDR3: TGCAGTGCTAGTGAGACAGGGGTTGTCACAGATACGCAGTATTTT. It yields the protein CSASETGVVTDTQYF.